This section outlines one T cell receptor beta chain sequence together with its context. This entry belongs to a study of regulatory T cells in long-lasting Graves disease. Building of the TCR beta libraries involved iRepertoire HTBI primers and Arm-PCR of CDR3 regions. TCRdb itself ran the multiplex PCR reads through MiXCR, one entry per CDR3 protein. The sample shows some 240,000 distinct CDR3 sequences, roughly 19% of them seen only once. The CDR3 runs to 14 residues. The V gene lost 3 bases and the J gene lost 1 base, with 9 bases spanning the gap. Germline V CDR1 and CDR2: KGHSH, LQKENI. Time point described: newly diagnosed GD, antithyroid drugs for less than 3 months. Generation of the TCR library employed RNA extracted from PBMCs. In addition, the sample was reused for a study of T cells in Graves' hyperthyroidism and ophthalmopathy.

Source: peripheral blood mononuclear cells (PBMCs), taken at new diagnosis, from a patient treated with antithyroid drugs. The source of this sequence is a woman aged 25-40 years with Graves disease. The chain couples TRBV18 to TRBJ1-1, with D unresolved. The CDR3 loop is CASSPYTRNTEAFF. CDR3 sequence (DNA): TGTGCCAGCTCACCTTATACCAGGAACACTGAAGCTTTCTTT.